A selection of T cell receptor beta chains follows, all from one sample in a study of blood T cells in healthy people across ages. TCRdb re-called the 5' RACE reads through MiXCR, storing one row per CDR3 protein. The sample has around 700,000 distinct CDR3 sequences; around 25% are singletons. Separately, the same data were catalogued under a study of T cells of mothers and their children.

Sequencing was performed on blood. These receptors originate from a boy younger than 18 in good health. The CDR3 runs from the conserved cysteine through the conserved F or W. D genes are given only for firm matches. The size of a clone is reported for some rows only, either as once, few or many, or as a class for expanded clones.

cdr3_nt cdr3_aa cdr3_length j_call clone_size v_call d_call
TGCAGTGCTAGGGACCCGAAGAGCTCCTACGAGCAGTACTTC CSARDPKSSYEQYF 14 TRBJ2-7 many TRBV20-1 .
TGCAGTGCTAGAGTGGCGGGGACAGATACGCAGTATTTT CSARVAGTDTQYF 13 TRBJ2-3 few TRBV20-1 .
TGTGCCAGCAGCCGACAGGACAGGGGGGGAGAAAAATTGTTTTTT CASSRQDRGGEKLFF 15 TRBJ1-4 . TRBV7-2 TRBD1
TGTGCCAGCAGCGCAGCGGGGATCTCGGGAACTGAAGCTTTCTTT CASSAAGISGTEAFF 15 TRBJ1-1 few TRBV9 .
TGTGCCAGCAGCTTCCCCTTGAGCGAGCAGTACTTC CASSFPLSEQYF 12 TRBJ2-7 few TRBV7-3 .
TGCAGTGCTAGGGGAGCGGGGGGCCAAGAGACCCAGTACTTC CSARGAGGQETQYF 14 TRBJ2-5 . TRBV20-1 TRBD2
TGTGCCAGCGGCCCTGGGGTCCGTATGGAGACCCAGTACTTC CASGPGVRMETQYF 14 TRBJ2-5 . TRBV9 .
TGCAGTGCTAGAGATCTCAACAGGGCCCCAGATACGCAGTATTTT CSARDLNRAPDTQYF 15 TRBJ2-3 . TRBV20-1 .
TGTGCCAGCAGACCGGGACAGGGGGCCCGGACCCAGTACTTC CASRPGQGARTQYF 14 TRBJ2-5 . TRBV6-5 TRBD1
TGTGCCAGCAGTTACCTAGCGGGAGTGGAGACCCAGTACTTC CASSYLAGVETQYF 14 TRBJ2-5 . TRBV6-5 TRBD2
TGCAGCGTTCCGGGACAGGGTAACTATGGCTACACCTTC CSVPGQGNYGYTF 13 TRBJ1-2 few TRBV29-1 TRBD1
TGTGCCAGCAGCTCCGGACAGCTTTACGAGCAGTACTTC CASSSGQLYEQYF 13 TRBJ2-7 few TRBV12-3/TRBV12-4 .
TGTGCCAGCAGCCACAGGGTCACCTACAATGAGCAGTTCTTC CASSHRVTYNEQFF 14 TRBJ2-1 . TRBV2 .
TGTGCCAGCAGTGAACGACGCGGCGGGGAGCAGTTCTTC CASSERRGGEQFF 13 TRBJ2-1 many TRBV2 .
TGTGCCAGCAGCGTAGCTGGCTTCGACTCCTTCTACAATGAGCAGTTCTTC CASSVAGFDSFYNEQFF 17 TRBJ2-1 few TRBV9 .
TGCAGTGCTAGAAGACTAGCGGGAGCCCCAGAGACCCAGTACTTC CSARRLAGAPETQYF 15 TRBJ2-5 few TRBV20-1 TRBD2
TGTGCCAGCTCAGCAGGGAGGTGGGCCGGGGAGCTGTTTTTT CASSAGRWAGELFF 14 TRBJ2-2 . TRBV6-2/TRBV6-3 .
TGCGCCAGCAGCCAAGGGAATGGGCCTGAACGGTACTTC CASSQGNGPERYF 13 TRBJ2-7 few TRBV4-1 .
TGTGCCAGCAGACCACTAGCGGGGGTAAGAGAGACCCAGTACTTC CASRPLAGVRETQYF 15 TRBJ2-5 . TRBV27 TRBD2
TGTGCCAGCAGCGTAGGAGGGGGGACAGGAGCTAACTATGGCTACACCTTC CASSVGGGTGANYGYTF 17 TRBJ1-2 . TRBV9 TRBD1
TGTGCCAGCAGCTTTCGGCAGGGAGGAGCGACTGAAGCTTTCTTT CASSFRQGGATEAFF 15 TRBJ1-1 . TRBV5-6 .
TGTGCCAGCAGGCCTAGATCCGGAGAGACCCAGTACTTC CASRPRSGETQYF 13 TRBJ2-5 few TRBV7-9 .
TGCGCCAGCAGCCAAGATGGGGGCCTCCAGTACTTC CASSQDGGLQYF 12 TRBJ2-5 few TRBV4-1 .
TGTGCCAGCGAGGCAGTAAATGAAAAACTGTTTTTT CASEAVNEKLFF 12 TRBJ1-4 . TRBV28 .
TGTGCCAGCAGCCAGGACGAGACCCTCTCTGGAAACACCATATATTTT CASSQDETLSGNTIYF 16 TRBJ1-3 few TRBV12-3/TRBV12-4 .
TGCAGTGCTAGAGACAGGCTTAATGAAAAACTGTTTTTT CSARDRLNEKLFF 13 TRBJ1-4 . TRBV20-1 .
TGCAGTGCCCCCGCAGCGTACTCCTACGAGCAGTACTTC CSAPAAYSYEQYF 13 TRBJ2-7 . TRBV20-1 .
TGCGCCAGCAGCCAAGCCTTACAGGACTACGAGCAGTACTTC CASSQALQDYEQYF 14 TRBJ2-7 . TRBV4-1 .
TGTGCCAGCAGTTACGTGGGGGCCTACTCCTACAATGAGCAGTTCTTC CASSYVGAYSYNEQFF 16 TRBJ2-1 . TRBV6-6 .
TGTGCCAGCAGTGTTGACGTCCCCGGGGAGCTGTTTTTT CASSVDVPGELFF 13 TRBJ2-2 few TRBV2 .
TGTGCCAGTAGTATAGCAGAGGCGGGGAGCTTCGATGAGCAGTTCTTC CASSIAEAGSFDEQFF 16 TRBJ2-1 . TRBV19 .
TGTGCCAGCAGCCAAGCTTACCCCCGCACTAGCGGGTACGAGCAGTACTTC CASSQAYPRTSGYEQYF 17 TRBJ2-7 few TRBV4-2 TRBD2
TGCAGTGCCCTCCTGCTTACCGGGACTAGCGGGAGGGCCGTTAGGGCAGATACGCAGTATTTT CSALLLTGTSGRAVRADTQYF 21 TRBJ2-3 few TRBV20-1 TRBD2
TGTGCCAGCTCCCAAGGGAGGACCCCCTCGTCCTACGAGCAGTACTTC CASSQGRTPSSYEQYF 16 TRBJ2-7 . TRBV21-1 .
TGTGCCAGCACCAACTATCCCTCCCAGGGCGATTCACCCCTCCACTTT CASTNYPSQGDSPLHF 16 TRBJ1-6 . TRBV7-3 .
TGTGCCAGCAGCCCAGCCTGGGCAACGCAAGAGACCCAGTACTTC CASSPAWATQETQYF 15 TRBJ2-5 few TRBV7-2 .
TGCAGTGCTCCCAACGTGGGGACAGGTACAGATACGCAGTATTTT CSAPNVGTGTDTQYF 15 TRBJ2-3 . TRBV20-1 TRBD1
TGCAGTGCTAGAAAGGGACTAGCGGGAGAAAAAGATACGCAGTATTTT CSARKGLAGEKDTQYF 16 TRBJ2-3 . TRBV20-1 TRBD2
TGCAGTGCTAGAGATCGGAACACCATATATTTT CSARDRNTIYF 11 TRBJ1-3 few TRBV20-1 .
TGTGCCACCGGAGTTCGGACAGGGGACCCAGATACGCAGTATTTT CATGVRTGDPDTQYF 15 TRBJ2-3 . TRBV24-1 TRBD1
TGTGCCAGCAGTCAGTCGTTGGCCTATGGCTACACCTTC CASSQSLAYGYTF 13 TRBJ1-2 once TRBV6-2/TRBV6-3 .
TGCAGCGTTCCGACACAACAAGAGACCCAGTACTTC CSVPTQQETQYF 12 TRBJ2-5 many TRBV29-1 .
TGTGCCAGCAGCTCAGTGTGGGTCGTTGGGCAAGAGACCCAGTACTTC CASSSVWVVGQETQYF 16 TRBJ2-5 few TRBV7-2 .
TGCAGCCATCCAGGACAGGGGTTTTTCAATGAGCAGTTCTTC CSHPGQGFFNEQFF 14 TRBJ2-1 . TRBV29-1 TRBD1
TGTGCCAGCAGCCCCCTGGCGGGACCGATATTGGAGCAGTACTTC CASSPLAGPILEQYF 15 TRBJ2-7 . TRBV11-2 .
TGTGCCAGCAGTTTTACCCTACGTGCGGGAGGGCCGAAGACCCAGTACTTC CASSFTLRAGGPKTQYF 17 TRBJ2-5 . TRBV28 TRBD2
TGTGCCAGCAGTTCGGGACAGAGTGGGGAGTACTTC CASSSGQSGEYF 12 TRBJ2-5 . TRBV28 TRBD1
TGTGCCAGCAGATCCGGGACTAGCGGGCACGAGCAGTACTTC CASRSGTSGHEQYF 14 TRBJ2-7 . TRBV13 TRBD2